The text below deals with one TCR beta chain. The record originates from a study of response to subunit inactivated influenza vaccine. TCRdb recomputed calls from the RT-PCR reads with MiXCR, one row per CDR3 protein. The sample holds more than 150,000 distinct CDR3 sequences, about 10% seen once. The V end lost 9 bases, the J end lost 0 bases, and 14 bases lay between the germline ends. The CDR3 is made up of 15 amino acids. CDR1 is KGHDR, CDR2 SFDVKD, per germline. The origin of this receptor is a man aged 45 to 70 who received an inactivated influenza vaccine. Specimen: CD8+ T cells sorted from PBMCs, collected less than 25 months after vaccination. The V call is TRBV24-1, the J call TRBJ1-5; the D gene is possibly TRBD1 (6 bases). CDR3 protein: CATSAGTSSNQPQHF. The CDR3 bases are TGTGCCACCTCCGCCGGGACAAGTAGCAATCAGCCCCAGCATTTT.